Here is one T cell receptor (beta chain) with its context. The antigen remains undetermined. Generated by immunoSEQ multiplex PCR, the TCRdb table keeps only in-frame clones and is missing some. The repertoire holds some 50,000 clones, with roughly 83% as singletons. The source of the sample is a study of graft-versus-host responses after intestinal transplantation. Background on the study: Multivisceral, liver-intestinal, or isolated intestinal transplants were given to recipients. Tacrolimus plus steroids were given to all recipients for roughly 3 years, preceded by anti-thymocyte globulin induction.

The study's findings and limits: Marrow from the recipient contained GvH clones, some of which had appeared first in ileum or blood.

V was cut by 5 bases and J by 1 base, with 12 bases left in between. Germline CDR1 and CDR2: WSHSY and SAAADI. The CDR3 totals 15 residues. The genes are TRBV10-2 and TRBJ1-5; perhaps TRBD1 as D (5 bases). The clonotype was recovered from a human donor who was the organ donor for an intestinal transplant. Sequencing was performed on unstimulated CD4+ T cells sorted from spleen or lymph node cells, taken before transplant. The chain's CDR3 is CASSFGGSSNQPQHF. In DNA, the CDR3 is TGCGCCAGCAGTTTCGGGGGATCGAGCAATCAGCCCCAGCATTTT.